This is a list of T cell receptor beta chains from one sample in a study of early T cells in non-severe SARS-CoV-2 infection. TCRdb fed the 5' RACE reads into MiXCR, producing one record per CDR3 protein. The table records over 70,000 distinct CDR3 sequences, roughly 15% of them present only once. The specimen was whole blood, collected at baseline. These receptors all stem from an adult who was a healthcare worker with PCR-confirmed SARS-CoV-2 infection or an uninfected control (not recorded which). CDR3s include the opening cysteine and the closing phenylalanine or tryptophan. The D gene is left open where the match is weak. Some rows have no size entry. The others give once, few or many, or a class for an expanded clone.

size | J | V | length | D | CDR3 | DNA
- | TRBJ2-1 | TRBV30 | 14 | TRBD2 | CAWEAGAKGNEQFF | TGTGCCTGGGAGGCGGGAGCCAAGGGCAATGAGCAGTTCTTC
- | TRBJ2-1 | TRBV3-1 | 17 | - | CASSQDKVASSYNEQFF | TGTGCCAGCAGCCAAGATAAAGTAGCCAGCTCCTACAATGAGCAGTTCTTC
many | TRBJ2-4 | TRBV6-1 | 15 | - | CASSDGGLAKNIQYF | TGTGCCAGCAGTGACGGGGGACTAGCCAAAAACATTCAGTACTTC
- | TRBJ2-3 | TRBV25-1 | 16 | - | CASSEYWREVTDTQYF | TGTGCCAGCAGTGAATATTGGAGGGAGGTAACAGATACGCAGTATTTT
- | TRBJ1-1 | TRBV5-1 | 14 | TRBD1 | CASSPLGTGTEAFF | TGCGCCAGCAGCCCTCTCGGGACAGGCACTGAAGCTTTCTTT
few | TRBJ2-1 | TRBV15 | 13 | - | CATSRDNGGEQFF | TGTGCCACCAGCAGAGATAATGGGGGTGAGCAGTTCTTC
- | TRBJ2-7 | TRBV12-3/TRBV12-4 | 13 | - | CASSLVLSYEQYF | TGTGCCAGCAGTTTAGTGCTCTCCTACGAGCAGTACTTC
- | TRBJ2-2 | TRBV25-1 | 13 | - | CASSERYTGELFF | TGTGCCAGCAGTGAACGCTACACCGGGGAGCTGTTTTTT
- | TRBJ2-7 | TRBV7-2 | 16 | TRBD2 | CASSLSGLAGSYEQYF | TGTGCCAGCAGCTTATCGGGACTAGCGGGCTCCTACGAGCAGTACTTC
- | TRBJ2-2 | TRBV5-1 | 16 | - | CASSPLGRLNTGELFF | TGCGCCAGCAGTCCCCTAGGACGGTTGAACACCGGGGAGCTGTTTTTT
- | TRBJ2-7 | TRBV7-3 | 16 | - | CASSLNRDTSAYEQYF | TGTGCCAGCAGCTTAAACAGGGATACCTCCGCCTACGAGCAGTACTTC
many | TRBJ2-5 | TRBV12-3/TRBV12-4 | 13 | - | CASSPTVQETQYF | TGTGCCAGCTCCCCCACAGTCCAAGAGACCCAGTACTTC
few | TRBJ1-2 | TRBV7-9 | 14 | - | CASSLGTPRLGYTF | TGTGCCAGCAGCTTAGGGACACCTAGGCTTGGCTACACCTTC
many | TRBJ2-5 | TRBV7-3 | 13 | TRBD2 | CASSWTRGETQYF | TGTGCCAGCAGTTGGACTAGGGGAGAGACCCAGTACTTC
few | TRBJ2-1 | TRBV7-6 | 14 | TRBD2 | CASSLWEGDNEQFF | TGTGCCAGCAGCTTATGGGAGGGCGACAATGAGCAGTTCTTC
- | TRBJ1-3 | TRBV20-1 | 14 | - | CSAREGGSGNTIYF | TGCAGTGCTAGAGAAGGGGGGAGCGGAAACACCATATATTTT
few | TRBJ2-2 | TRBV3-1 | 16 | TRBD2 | CASSQEGLAGSGELFF | TGTGCCAGCAGCCAAGAAGGACTAGCGGGCTCCGGGGAGCTGTTTTTT
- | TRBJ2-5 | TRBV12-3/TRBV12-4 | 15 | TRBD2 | CASSLVGAGGETQYF | TGTGCCAGCAGTTTAGTGGGCGCGGGAGGTGAGACCCAGTACTTC
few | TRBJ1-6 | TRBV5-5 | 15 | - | CASSLPGRWNSPLHF | TGTGCCAGCAGCTTGCCGGGACGGTGGAATTCACCCCTCCACTTT
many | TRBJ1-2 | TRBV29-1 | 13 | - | CSVGVGRNYGYTF | TGCAGCGTTGGTGTCGGCAGAAACTATGGCTACACCTTC
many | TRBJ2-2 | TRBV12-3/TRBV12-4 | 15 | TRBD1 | CASRPGQGRTGELFF | TGTGCCAGCCGCCCCGGACAGGGACGAACCGGGGAGCTGTTTTTT
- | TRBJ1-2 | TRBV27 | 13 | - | CASSYTGNYGYTF | TGTGCCAGCAGTTATACAGGGAACTATGGCTACACCTTC
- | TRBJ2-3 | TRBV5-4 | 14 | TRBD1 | CASSRDSSTDTQYF | TGTGCCAGCAGTCGGGACAGTTCGACAGATACGCAGTATTTT
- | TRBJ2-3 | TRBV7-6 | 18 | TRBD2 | CASSLDPPGAERGDTQYF | TGTGCCAGCAGCTTGGACCCCCCGGGGGCTGAGCGGGGGGATACGCAGTATTTT
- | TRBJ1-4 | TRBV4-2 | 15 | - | CASSQARQVVEKLFF | TGTGCCAGCAGCCAAGCCCGACAGGTGGTCGAAAAACTGTTTTTT
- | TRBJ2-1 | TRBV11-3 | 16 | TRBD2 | CASSRTSGSSYNEQFF | TGTGCCAGCAGCCGTACTAGCGGGAGCTCCTACAATGAGCAGTTCTTC
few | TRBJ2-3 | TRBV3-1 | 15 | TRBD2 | CASSYSGGGTDTQYF | TGTGCCAGCAGCTACTCCGGGGGGGGCACAGATACGCAGTATTTT
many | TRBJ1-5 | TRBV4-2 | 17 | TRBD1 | CASSQSPGQSSNQPQHF | TGTGCCAGCAGCCAGAGTCCGGGACAGTCCTCTAATCAGCCCCAGCATTTT
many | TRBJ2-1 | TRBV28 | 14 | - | CASSPLDRYNEQFF | TGTGCCAGCAGTCCGTTGGACCGCTACAATGAGCAGTTCTTC
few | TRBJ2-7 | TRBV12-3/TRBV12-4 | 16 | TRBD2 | CASSPRAGVGLGGQYF | TGTGCCAGCAGTCCCAGGGCGGGAGTCGGCTTGGGGGGGCAGTACTTC
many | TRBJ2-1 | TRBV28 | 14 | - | CASRRATSYNEQFF | TGTGCCAGCAGGAGGGCTACGTCCTACAATGAGCAGTTCTTC
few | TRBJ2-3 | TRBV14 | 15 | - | CASSQDWRDSDTQYF | TGTGCCAGCAGCCAAGATTGGAGGGACTCAGATACGCAGTATTTT
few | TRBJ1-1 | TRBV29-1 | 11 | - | CSVGGTREAFF | TGCAGCGTTGGAGGGACCCGAGAAGCTTTCTTT
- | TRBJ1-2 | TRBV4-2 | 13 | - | CASSQDLRDGYTF | TGTGCCAGCAGCCAAGATCTGAGGGACGGCTACACCTTC
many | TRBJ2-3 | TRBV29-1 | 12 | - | CSVETGTDTQYF | TGCAGCGTTGAAACAGGGACAGATACGCAGTATTTT
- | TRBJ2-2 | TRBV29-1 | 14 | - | CSVRDGQNTGELFF | TGCAGCGTCAGGGACGGTCAGAACACCGGGGAGCTGTTTTTT
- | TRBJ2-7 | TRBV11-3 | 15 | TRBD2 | CASSSRAGEAGEQYF | TGTGCCAGCAGCTCTAGAGCGGGAGAGGCAGGCGAGCAGTACTTC
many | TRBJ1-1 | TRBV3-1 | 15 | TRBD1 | CASSQVGRGKTEAFF | TGTGCCAGCAGCCAAGTGGGCAGGGGGAAGACTGAAGCTTTCTTT